This TCR beta chain was captured in a study of T cell responses to AZD1222 COVID-19 vaccine. Study-level points and caveats: Most donors were white British and more were female, and clonal diversity was possibly underestimated. Within unmutated variant regions lay the reported targets of nearly half of spike-specific TCRs.

CDR1 and CDR2 from the germline V gene are SGHTS and YDEGEE. CDR3 size: 15 residues. With 4 bases removed from V and 8 bases from J, the gap between germline ends came to 21 bases. Produced via immunoSEQ multiplex PCR; TCRdb's table is partial and in-frame only. Among around 130,000 clones, about 88% were seen once, and the ten largest hold around 9.5%. As concerns this clone: The antigen is unknown.

The clonotype originates from an adult who received the AZD1222 COVID-19 vaccine. The J gene is TRBJ1-2, the V gene TRBV5-8; no definite D call. Sequenced here: peripheral blood, sampled 28 days after the second AZD1222 dose. CDR3 in amino acids: CASSLRAGLLFGYTF. The CDR3 DNA reads as TGTGCCAGCAGCCTCCGGGCAGGCCTCCTCTTCGGCTACACCTTC.